What follows are 11 T cell receptor beta chains derived from one specimen sequenced in a study of T cell responses to AZD1222 COVID-19 vaccine. Profiled with immunoSEQ multiplex PCR; TCRdb holds only in-frame clones, not every one. The sample lists 120,000 or so clones, about 92% seen once, with less than 4.5% in the top ten. The sample in question was peripheral blood, obtained on day 0 of MenACWY control vaccination. The receptor source for this set is an adult in good health.

This chain links TRBV5-1 with TRBJ2-7, with 10 bases fitting TRBD1. Trimming cost V 4 bases and J 0 bases; bases outside gene matches: 7. Germline V CDR1 and CDR2: SGHRS, YFSETQ. The CDR3 has 16 amino acids. The CDR3 region has the DNA TGCGCCAGCAGCATGGGACAGGGGTTGAGCTCCTACGAGCAGTACTTC. It specifies CASSMGQGLSSYEQYF.

J is TRBJ2-7 and V is TRBV27; D not resolved. The germline gives CDR1 MNHEY, CDR2 SMNVEV (reference sequence). This CDR3 region has 13 residues. The germline V and J ends were trimmed by 4 bases and 2 bases, with 9 bases remaining between them. CDR3 in DNA: TGTGCCAGCAGTTCGAACGTAGCCTACGAGCAGTACTTC. It yields the protein CASSSNVAYEQYF.

The rearrangement links TRBV6-1 to TRBJ1-2, with D hard to call. This CDR3 contains 16 residues. The V gene lost 0 bases and the J gene lost 0 bases, with 11 bases spanning the gap. The germline CDR1 and CDR2 sequences are MNHNS and SASEGT. The CDR3 DNA follows: TGTGCCAGCAGTGAAGCTTCGGTCGGGACTAACTATGGCTACACCTTC. Protein: CASSEASVGTNYGYTF.

This clone was picked up one time. The genes are TRBV29-1 and TRBJ2-3; TRBD1 aligns across 7 bases. V trimming: 4 bases; J trimming: 2 bases; junction bases outside the gene matches: 3. This CDR3 is built from 13 residues. The V gene's germline CDR1 is SQVTM and CDR2 ANQGSEA. The DNA for the CDR3 is TGCAGCGTTGCGGACAGGTACACAGATACGCAGTATTTT. Its translation is CSVADRYTDTQYF.

The gene calls are TRBV11-3 and TRBJ2-3; 9 bases line up with TRBD2. Germline CDR1 SGHNT, CDR2 YENEEA. The CDR3 is 15 residues long. The V segment lost 7 bases and the J segment 0 bases; nucleotides outside the gene matches: 5. Here the CDR3 reads CASNGGRASTDTQYF. CDR3 bases: TGTGCCAGCAATGGCGGGAGGGCAAGCACAGATACGCAGTATTTT.

J is TRBJ1-1 and V is TRBV7-9; TRBD1 matches at 9 bases. Germline V gene data show CDR1 as SEHNR and CDR2 as FQNEAQ (reference sequence). After removal of 1 base from V and 3 bases from J, the junction contained 3 bases not matched to a gene. The CDR3 contains 15 residues. This chain's CDR3 is CASSLDGQGYTEAFF. CDR3 nucleotides: TGTGCCAGCAGCTTAGACGGACAGGGGTACACTGAAGCTTTCTTT. Complete variable domain (other parts from reference TRBV7-9 and TRBJ1-1): DTGVSQNPRHKITKRGQNVTFRCDPISEHNRLYWYRQTLGQGPEFLTYFQNEAQLEKSRLLSDRFSAERPKGSFSTLEIQRTEQGDSAMYLCASSLDGQGYTEAFFGQGTRLTVV.

The rearrangement links TRBV5-4 to TRBJ2-2; D possibly uses TRBD1 or TRBD2 (6 bases each). From germline, CDR1 is SGHNT and CDR2 YYREEE (reference sequence). Trimming cost V 4 bases and J 3 bases, with 16 bases left between them. CDR3 length: 16 residues. The chain's CDR3 is CASSPPGARDTGELFF. As DNA, the CDR3 is TGTGCCAGCAGCCCCCCGGGGGCACGAGACACCGGGGAGCTGTTTTTT.

This chain uses TRBV5-4 with TRBJ2-5; 11 positions match TRBD1. The germline CDR1 and CDR2 sequences are SGHNT and YYREEE (reference sequence). The CDR3 has 16 residues. After removal of 0 bases from V and 0 bases from J, the junction contained 1 base not matched to a gene. CDR3 nucleotide sequence: TGTGCCAGCAGCTTGGGGGACAGGGGGAACCAAGAGACCCAGTACTTC. Protein: CASSLGDRGNQETQYF.

This sequence joins TRBV2 and TRBJ2-7; TRBD1 matches at 8 bases. V shed 4 bases, J shed 2 bases, and the junction held 4 bases outside the gene matches. Looked up from germline, CDR1 is SNHLY and CDR2 is FYNNEI. The CDR3 consists of 14 residues. The CDR3 region is CASSGVQGAYEQYV. The DNA for the CDR3 is TGTGCCAGCAGTGGTGTACAGGGGGCCTACGAGCAGTACGTC.

The rearrangement joins TRBV7-3 to TRBJ2-7, with D possibly called TRBD1 or TRBD2 (6 bases each). With 2 bases removed from V and 3 bases from J, the gap between germline ends came to 23 bases. CDR3 size: 18 residues. Germline values: CDR1 SGHTA, CDR2 FQGTGA. The CDR3 region is CASSLGGPGAGAVYEQYF. DNA of the CDR3: TGTGCCAGCAGCTTAGGGGGCCCGGGGGCAGGGGCGGTCTACGAGCAGTACTTC.

V usage is TRBV18 and J usage is TRBJ1-1; D ambiguous. The CDR3 totals 12 residues. CDR1 KGHSH and CDR2 LQKENI come from the germline V gene. V was pared by 6 bases and J by 7 bases, with 12 bases between. In nucleotides, the CDR3 is TGTGCCAGCTCCCCGACCCGGGATGAAGCTTTCTTT. Translating gives CASSPTRDEAFF.